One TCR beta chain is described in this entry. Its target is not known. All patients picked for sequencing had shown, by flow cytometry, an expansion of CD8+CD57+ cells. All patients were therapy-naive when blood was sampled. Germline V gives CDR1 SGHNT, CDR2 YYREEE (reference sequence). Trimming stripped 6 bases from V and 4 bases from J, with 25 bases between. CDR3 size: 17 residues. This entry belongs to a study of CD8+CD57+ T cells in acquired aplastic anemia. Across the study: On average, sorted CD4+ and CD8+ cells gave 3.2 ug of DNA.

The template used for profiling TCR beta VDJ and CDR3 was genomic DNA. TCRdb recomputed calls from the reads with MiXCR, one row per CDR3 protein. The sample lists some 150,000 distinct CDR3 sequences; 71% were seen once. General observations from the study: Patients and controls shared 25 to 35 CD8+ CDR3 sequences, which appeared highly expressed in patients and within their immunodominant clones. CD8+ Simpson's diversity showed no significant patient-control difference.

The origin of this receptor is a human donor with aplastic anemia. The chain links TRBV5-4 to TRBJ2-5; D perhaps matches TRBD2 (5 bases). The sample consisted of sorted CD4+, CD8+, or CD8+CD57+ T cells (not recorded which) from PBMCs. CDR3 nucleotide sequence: TGTGCCAGCACCCTAAGATCCCCAACTCGGGGTGGAGAGACCCAGTACTTC. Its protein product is CASTLRSPTRGGETQYF.